This TCR beta chain was captured by sequencing in a study of blood T cell repertoires in COVID-19. Study-wide background: Samples of COVID-19 (acute and convalescent) were obtained from the United States, Italy and Spain.

The CDR3 consists of 13 residues. CDR1 and CDR2 (germline): MNHEY, SMNVEV (reference sequence). V was clipped by 2 bases and J by 3 bases, with 8 bases between them. Using immunoSEQ multiplex PCR, the repertoire was profiled, and TCRdb retains in-frame clones only, with some absent. The data show around 150,000 clones, more than 75% seen once. The rearrangement uses TRBV27 and TRBJ2-7; a weak D match, TRBD1 (5 bases). The source material was peripheral blood. This TCR was sampled from a man younger than 35 with acute or convalescent COVID-19. The CDR3 DNA reads TGTGCCAGCAGTTTAGGCAGGGACTACGAGCAGTACTTC. Protein product: CASSLGRDYEQYF.